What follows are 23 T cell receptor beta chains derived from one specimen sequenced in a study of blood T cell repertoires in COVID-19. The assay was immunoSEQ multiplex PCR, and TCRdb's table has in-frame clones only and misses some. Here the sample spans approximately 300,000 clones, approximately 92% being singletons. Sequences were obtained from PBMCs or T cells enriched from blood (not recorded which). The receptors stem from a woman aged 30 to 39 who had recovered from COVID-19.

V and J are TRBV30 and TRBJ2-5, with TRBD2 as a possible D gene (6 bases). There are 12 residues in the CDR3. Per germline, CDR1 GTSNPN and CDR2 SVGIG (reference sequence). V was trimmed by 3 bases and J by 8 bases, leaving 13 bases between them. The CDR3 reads CAWRTAGGTQYF. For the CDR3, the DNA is TGTGCCTGGAGGACAGCCGGGGGAACCCAGTACTTC.

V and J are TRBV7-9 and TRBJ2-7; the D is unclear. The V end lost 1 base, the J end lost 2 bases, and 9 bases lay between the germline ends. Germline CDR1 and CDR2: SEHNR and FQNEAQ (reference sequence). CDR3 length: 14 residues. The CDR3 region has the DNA TGTGCCAGCAGCTTAGTACAGCTTCCCTACGAGCAGTACTTC. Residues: CASSLVQLPYEQYF.

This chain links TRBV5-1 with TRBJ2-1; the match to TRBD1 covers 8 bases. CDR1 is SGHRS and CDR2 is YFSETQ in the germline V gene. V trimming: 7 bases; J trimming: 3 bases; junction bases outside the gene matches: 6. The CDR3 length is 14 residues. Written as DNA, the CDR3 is TGCGCCAGCGGGGCAGGGGGCAACTACAATGAGCAGTTCTTC. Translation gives CASGAGGNYNEQFF.

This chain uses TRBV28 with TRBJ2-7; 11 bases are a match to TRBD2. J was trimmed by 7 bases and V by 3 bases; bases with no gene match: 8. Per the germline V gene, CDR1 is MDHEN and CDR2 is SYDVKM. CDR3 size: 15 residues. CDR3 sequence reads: CASSFLAGGPGEQYF. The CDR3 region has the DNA TGTGCCAGCAGTTTTTTAGCGGGAGGGCCTGGGGAGCAGTACTTC.

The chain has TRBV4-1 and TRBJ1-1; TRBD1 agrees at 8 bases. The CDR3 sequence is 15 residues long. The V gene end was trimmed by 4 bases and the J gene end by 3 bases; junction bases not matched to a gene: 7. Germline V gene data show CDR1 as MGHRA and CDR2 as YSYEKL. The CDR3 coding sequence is TGCGCCAGCAGCCGCGGAGGACAGGGAGACACTGAAGCTTTCTTT. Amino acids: CASSRGGQGDTEAFF.

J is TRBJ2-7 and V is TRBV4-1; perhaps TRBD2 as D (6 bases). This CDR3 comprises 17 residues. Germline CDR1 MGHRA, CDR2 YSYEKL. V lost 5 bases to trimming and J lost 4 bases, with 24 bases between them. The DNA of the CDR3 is TGCGCCAGCAGCTTATCGAAAACTAGCTCTACTAATTACGAGCAGTACTTC. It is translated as CASSLSKTSSTNYEQYF.

The CDR3 coding sequence is TGTGCCAGCTCACCCGGACAGGATGCGATTGAAGCTTTCTTT. It codes for CASSPGQDAIEAFF. The rearrangement uses TRBV18 and TRBJ1-1; the match to TRBD1 covers 7 bases. From germline, CDR1 is KGHSH and CDR2 LQKENI. This CDR3 has 14 residues. The J segment lost 7 bases and the V segment lost 3 bases, leaving 8 bases of the junction unmatched.

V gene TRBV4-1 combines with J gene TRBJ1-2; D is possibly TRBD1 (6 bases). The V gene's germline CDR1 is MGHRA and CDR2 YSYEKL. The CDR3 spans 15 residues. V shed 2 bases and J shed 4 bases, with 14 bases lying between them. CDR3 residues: CASSQTPTGTYGYTF. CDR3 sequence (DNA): TGCGCCAGCAGCCAAACCCCGACAGGTACCTATGGCTACACCTTC.

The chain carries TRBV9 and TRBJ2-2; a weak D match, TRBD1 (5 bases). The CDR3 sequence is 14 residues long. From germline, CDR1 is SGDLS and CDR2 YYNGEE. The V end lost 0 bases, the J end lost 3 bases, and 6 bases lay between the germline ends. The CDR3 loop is CASSVVTDTGELFF. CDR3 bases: TGTGCCAGCAGCGTAGTGACAGACACCGGGGAGCTGTTTTTT.

Here the CDR3 DNA reads TGTGCCAGCAGCCCAGGAATTCGACAGGGTATGAACACTGAAGCTTTCTTT. The encoded protein is CASSPGIRQGMNTEAFF. The chain uses TRBV4-2 and TRBJ1-1; the match to TRBD1 covers 7 bases. CDR1 LGHNA and CDR2 YNFKEQ come from the germline V gene. This CDR3 comprises 17 residues. With V trimmed by 4 bases and J by 0 bases, 11 bases remained unmatched.

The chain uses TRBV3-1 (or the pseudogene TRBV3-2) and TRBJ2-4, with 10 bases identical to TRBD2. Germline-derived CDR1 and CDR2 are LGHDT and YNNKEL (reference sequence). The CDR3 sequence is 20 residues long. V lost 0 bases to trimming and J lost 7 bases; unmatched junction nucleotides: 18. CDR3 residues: CASSQDRGPGQREGWNIQYF. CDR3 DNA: TGTGCCAGCAGCCAAGATAGGGGCCCGGGGCAGCGGGAGGGCTGGAACATTCAGTACTTC.

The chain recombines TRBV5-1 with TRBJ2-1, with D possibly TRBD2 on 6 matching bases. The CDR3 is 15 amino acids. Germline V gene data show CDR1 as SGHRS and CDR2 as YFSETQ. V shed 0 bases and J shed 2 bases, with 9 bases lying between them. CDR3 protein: CASSLVGGTYNEQFF. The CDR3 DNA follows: TGCGCCAGCAGCTTGGTTGGGGGGACCTACAATGAGCAGTTCTTC.

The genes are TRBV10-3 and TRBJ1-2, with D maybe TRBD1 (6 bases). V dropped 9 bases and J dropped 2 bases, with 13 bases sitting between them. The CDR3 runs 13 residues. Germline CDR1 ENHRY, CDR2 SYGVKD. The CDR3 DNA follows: TGTGCCATGGGGGACAACCCAAACTATGGCTACACCTTC. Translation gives CAMGDNPNYGYTF.

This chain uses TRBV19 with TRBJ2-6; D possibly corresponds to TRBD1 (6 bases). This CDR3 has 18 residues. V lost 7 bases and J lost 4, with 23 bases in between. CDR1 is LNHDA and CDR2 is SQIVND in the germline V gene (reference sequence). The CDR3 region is CASTSSADSPSGANVLTF. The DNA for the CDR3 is TGTGCCAGTACCTCCTCGGCGGACAGTCCTTCCGGGGCCAACGTCCTGACTTTC. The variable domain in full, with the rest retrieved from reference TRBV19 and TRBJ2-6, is DGGITQSPKYLFRKEGQNVTLSCEQNLNHDAMYWYRQDPGQGLRLIYYSQIVNDFQKGDIAEGYSVSREKKESFPLTVTSAQKNPTAFYLCASTSSADSPSGANVLTFGAGSRLTVL.

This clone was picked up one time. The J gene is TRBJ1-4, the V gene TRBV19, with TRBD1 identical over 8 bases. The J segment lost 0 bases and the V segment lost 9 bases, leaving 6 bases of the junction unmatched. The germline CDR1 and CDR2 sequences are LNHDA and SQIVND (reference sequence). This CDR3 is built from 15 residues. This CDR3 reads CASADRDSTNEKLFF. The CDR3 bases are TGTGCCAGCGCGGACAGGGATTCAACTAATGAAAAACTGTTTTTT.

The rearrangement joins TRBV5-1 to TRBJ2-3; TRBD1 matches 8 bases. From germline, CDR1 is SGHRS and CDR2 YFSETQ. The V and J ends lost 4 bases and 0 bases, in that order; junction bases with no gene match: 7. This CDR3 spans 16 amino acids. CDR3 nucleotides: TGCGCCAGCAGCATCAGGGGGCTCGGTAGCACAGATACGCAGTATTTT. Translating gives CASSIRGLGSTDTQYF.

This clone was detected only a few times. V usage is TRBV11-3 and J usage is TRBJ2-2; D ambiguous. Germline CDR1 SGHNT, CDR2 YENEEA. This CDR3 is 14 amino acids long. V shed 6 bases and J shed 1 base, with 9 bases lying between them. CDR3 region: CASSLSRNTGELFF. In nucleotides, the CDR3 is TGTGCCAGCAGTCTTTCGCGGAACACCGGGGAGCTGTTTTTT.

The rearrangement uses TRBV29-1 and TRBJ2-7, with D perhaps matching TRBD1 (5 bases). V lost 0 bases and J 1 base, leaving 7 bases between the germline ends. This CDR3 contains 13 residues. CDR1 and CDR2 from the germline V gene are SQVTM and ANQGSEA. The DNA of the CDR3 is TGCAGCGTTGAAGATAGGGGATCCTACGAGCAGTACTTC. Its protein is CSVEDRGSYEQYF.

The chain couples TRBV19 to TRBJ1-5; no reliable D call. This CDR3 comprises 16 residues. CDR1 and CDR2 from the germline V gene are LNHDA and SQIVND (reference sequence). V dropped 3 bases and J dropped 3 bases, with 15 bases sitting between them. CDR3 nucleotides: TGTGCCAGTAGTATTGTGGGCCAGGCGATCAATCAGCCCCAGCATTTT. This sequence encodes CASSIVGQAINQPQHF.

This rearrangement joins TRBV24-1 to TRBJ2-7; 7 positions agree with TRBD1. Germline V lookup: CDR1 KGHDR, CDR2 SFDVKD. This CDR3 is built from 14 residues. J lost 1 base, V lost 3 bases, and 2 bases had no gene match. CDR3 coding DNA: TGTGCCACCAGTGATCCGACAGGGTCCTACGAGCAGTACTTC. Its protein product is CATSDPTGSYEQYF.

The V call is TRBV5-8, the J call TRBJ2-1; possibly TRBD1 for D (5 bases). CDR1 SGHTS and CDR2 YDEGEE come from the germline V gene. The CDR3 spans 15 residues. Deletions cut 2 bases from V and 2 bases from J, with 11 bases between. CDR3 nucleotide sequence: TGTGCCAGCAGCTTAGGCAGGGCTCCCTACAATGAGCAGTTCTTC. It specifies CASSLGRAPYNEQFF.

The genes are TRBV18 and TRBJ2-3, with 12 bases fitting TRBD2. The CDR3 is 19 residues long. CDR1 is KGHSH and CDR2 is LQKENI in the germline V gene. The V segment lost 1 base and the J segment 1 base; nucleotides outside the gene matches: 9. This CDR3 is CASSPQGLAGGRRTDTQYF. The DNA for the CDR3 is TGTGCCAGCTCACCACAGGGACTAGCGGGTGGCCGGCGCACAGATACGCAGTATTTT.

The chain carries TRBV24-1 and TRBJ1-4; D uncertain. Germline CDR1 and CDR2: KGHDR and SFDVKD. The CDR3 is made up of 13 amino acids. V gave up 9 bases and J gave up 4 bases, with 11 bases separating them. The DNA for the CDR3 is TGTGCCACCTCGTCAGGACTTAATGAAAAACTGTTTTTT. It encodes CATSSGLNEKLFF.